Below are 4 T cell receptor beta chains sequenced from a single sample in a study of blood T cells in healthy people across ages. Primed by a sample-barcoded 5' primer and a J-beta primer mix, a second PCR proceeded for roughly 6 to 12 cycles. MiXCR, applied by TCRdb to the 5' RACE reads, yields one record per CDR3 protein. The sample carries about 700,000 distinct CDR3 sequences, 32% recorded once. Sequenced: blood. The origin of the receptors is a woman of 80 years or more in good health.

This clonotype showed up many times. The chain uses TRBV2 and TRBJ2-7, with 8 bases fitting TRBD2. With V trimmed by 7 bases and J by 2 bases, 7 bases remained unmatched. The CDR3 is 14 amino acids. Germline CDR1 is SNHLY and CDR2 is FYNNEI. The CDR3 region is CASTAGGWTYEQYF. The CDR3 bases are TGTGCCAGCACTGCGGGGGGTTGGACCTACGAGCAGTACTTC.

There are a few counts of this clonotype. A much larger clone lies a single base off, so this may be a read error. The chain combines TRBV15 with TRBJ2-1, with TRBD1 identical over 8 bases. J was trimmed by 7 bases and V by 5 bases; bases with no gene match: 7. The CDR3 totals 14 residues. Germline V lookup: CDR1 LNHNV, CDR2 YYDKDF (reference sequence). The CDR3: CATSGDRLKNEQFF. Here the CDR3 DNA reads TGTGCCACCAGCGGGGACAGGTTAAAAAATGAGCAGTTCTTC.

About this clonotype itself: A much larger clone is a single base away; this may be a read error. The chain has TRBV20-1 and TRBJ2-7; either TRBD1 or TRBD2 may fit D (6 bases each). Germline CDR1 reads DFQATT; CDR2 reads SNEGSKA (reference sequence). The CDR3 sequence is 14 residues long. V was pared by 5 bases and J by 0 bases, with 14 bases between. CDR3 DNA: TGCAGTGCTGGGGGGCCGTCGAGCTCCTACGAGCAGTACTTC. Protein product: CSAGGPSSSYEQYF.

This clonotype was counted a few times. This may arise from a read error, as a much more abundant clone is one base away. CDR3 sequence reads: CATSGIGGQSYNEQFF. The DNA for the CDR3 is TGTGCCACCAGTGGCATTGGGGGACAGAGCTACAATGAGCAGTTCTTC. The chain recombines TRBV24-1 with TRBJ2-1; the match to TRBD1 covers 7 bases. CDR3 length equals 16 residues. V lost 5 bases and J lost 3; bases outside the gene matches: 9. Germline CDR1 and CDR2: KGHDR and SFDVKD.